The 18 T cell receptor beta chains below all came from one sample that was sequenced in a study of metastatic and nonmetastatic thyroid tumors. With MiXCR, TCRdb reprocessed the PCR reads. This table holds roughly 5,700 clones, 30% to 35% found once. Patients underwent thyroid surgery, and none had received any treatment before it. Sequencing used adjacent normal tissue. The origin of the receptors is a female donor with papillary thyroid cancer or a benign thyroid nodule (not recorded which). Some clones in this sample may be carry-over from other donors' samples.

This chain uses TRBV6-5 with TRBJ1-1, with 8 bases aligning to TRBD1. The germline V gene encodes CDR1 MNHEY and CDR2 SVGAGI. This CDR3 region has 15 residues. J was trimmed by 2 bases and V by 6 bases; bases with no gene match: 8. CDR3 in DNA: TGTGCCAGCAGGTACAGACAGGGGACTAACACTGAAGCTTTCTTT. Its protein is CASRYRQGTNTEAFF.

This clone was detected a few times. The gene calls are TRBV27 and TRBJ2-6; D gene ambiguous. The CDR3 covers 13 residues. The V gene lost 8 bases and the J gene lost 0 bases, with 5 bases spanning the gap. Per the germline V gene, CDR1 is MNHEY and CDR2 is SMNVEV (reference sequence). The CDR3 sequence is CASSPSGANVLTF. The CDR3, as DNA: TGTGCCAGCTCTCCCTCTGGGGCCAACGTCCTGACTTTC.

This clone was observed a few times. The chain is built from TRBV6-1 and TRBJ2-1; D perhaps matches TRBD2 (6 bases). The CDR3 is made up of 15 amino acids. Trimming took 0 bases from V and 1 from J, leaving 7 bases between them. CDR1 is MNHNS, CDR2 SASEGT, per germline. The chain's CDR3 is CASSEASGSYNEQFF. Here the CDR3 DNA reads TGTGCCAGCAGTGAAGCTAGCGGATCCTACAATGAGCAGTTCTTC.

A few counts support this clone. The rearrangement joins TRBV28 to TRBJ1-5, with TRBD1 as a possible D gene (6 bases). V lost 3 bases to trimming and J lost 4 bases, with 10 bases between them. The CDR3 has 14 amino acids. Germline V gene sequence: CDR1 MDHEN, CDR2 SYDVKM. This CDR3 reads CASSFTGRNQPQHF. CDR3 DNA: TGTGCCAGCAGTTTTACAGGGAGGAATCAGCCCCAGCATTTT.

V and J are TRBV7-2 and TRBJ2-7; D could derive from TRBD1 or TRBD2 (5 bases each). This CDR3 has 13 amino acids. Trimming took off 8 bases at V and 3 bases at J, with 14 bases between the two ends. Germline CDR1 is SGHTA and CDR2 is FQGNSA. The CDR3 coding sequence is TGTGCCAGCCGGGGCGCAATTATCTACGAGCAGTACTTC. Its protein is CASRGAIIYEQYF. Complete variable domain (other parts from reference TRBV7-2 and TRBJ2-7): GAGVSQSPSNKVTEKGKDVELRCDPISGHTALYWYRQSLGQGLEFLIYFQGNSAPDKSGLPSDRFSAERTGGSVSTLTIQRTQQEDSAVYLCASRGAIIYEQYFGPGTRLTVT.

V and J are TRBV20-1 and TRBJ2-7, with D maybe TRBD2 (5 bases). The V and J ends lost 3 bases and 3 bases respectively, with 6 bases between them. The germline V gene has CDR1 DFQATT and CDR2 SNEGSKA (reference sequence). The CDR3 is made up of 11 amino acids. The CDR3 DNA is TGCAGTGCTAGGGGAGTCTACGAGCAGTACTTC. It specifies CSARGVYEQYF.

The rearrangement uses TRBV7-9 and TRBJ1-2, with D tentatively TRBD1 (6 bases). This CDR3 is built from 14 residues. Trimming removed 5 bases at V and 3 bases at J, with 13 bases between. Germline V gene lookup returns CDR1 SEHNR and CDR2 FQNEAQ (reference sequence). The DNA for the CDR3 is TGTGCCAGCAGCCCGGACAGAGGGGACTATGGCTACACCTTC. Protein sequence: CASSPDRGDYGYTF. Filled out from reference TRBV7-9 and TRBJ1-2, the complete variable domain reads DTGVSQNPRHKITKRGQNVTFRCDPISEHNRLYWYRQTLGQGPEFLTYFQNEAQLEKSRLLSDRFSAERPKGSFSTLEIQRTEQGDSAMYLCASSPDRGDYGYTFGSGTRLTVV.

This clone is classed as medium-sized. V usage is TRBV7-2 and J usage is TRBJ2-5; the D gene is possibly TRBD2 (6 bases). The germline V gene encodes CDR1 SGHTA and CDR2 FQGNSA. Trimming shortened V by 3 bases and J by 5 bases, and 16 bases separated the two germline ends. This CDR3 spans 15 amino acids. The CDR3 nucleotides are TGTGCCAGCAGCTTCCTCTCACTAGCAAGGGAGACCCAGTACTTC. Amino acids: CASSFLSLARETQYF.

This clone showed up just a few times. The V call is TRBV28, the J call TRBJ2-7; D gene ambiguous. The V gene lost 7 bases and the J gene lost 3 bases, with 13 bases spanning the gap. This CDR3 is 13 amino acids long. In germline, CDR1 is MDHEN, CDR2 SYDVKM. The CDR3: CASTPQSGYEQYF. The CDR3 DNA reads TGTGCCAGCACTCCACAGTCTGGCTACGAGCAGTACTTC.

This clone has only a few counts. CDR3 DNA sequence: TGTGCCAGTAGTAGAACCCAGGGGTACAACTATGGCTACACCTTC. Translating gives CASSRTQGYNYGYTF. The V call is TRBV19, the J call TRBJ1-2, with D perhaps matching TRBD1 (6 bases). V was trimmed by 4 bases and J by 2 bases, leaving 14 bases between them. This CDR3 comprises 15 residues. The germline CDR1 and CDR2 sequences are LNHDA and SQIVND (reference sequence).

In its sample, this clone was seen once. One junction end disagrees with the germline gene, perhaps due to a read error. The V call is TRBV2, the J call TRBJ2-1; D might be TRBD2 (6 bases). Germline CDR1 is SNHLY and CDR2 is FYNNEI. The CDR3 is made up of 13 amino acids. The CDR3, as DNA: TGTGCCAGTCGGGAGAGGCGCTACAATCAGCAGTTCTTC. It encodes CASRERRYNQQFF.

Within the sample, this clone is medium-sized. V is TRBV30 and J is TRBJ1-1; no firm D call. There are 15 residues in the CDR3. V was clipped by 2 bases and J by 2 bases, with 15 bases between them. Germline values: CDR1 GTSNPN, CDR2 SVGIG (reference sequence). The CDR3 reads CAWSWELGTNTEAFF. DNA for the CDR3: TGTGCCTGGAGTTGGGAATTGGGTACAAACACTGAAGCTTTCTTT.

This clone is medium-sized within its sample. Here the CDR3 DNA reads TGTGCCAGCAGCTCCAGGGGCAGCCGAACCTACGAGCAGTACTTC. It yields the protein CASSSRGSRTYEQYF. The gene calls are TRBV27 and TRBJ2-7, with D maybe TRBD1 (6 bases). The CDR3 spans 15 residues. The ends were cut back, 6 bases at V and 2 bases at J, with 17 bases in the middle. Germline V CDR1 and CDR2: MNHEY, SMNVEV (reference sequence).

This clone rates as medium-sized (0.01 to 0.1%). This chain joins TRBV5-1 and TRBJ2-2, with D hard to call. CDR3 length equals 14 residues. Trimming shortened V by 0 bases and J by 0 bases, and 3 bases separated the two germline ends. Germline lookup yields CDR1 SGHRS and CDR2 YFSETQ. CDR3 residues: CASSLEPNTGELFF. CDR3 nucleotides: TGCGCCAGCAGCTTGGAACCGAACACCGGGGAGCTGTTTTTT.

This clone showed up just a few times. CDR3 protein: CASNKGPYNEQFF. CDR3 bases: TGTGCCAGTAATAAGGGTCCGTACAATGAGCAGTTCTTC. The chain is built from TRBV19 and TRBJ2-1; no firm D call. The V gene lost 7 bases and the J gene lost 4 bases, with 11 bases spanning the gap. The CDR3 length is 13 residues. CDR1 is LNHDA and CDR2 is SQIVND in the germline V gene (reference sequence).

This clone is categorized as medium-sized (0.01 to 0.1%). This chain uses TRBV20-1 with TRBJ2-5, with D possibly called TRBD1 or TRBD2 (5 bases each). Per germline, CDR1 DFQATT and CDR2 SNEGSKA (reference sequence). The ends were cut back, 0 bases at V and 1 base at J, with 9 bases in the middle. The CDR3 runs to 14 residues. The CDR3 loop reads CSARDTRGQETQYF. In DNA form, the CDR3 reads TGCAGTGCTAGAGATACGAGGGGCCAAGAGACCCAGTACTTC.

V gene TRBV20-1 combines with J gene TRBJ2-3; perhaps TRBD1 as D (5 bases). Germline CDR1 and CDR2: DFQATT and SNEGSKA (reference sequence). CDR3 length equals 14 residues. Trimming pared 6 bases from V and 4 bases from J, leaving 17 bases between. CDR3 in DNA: TGCAGTGCGACCCGGCAGGGTAGCTCAGATACGCAGTATTTT. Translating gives CSATRQGSSDTQYF.

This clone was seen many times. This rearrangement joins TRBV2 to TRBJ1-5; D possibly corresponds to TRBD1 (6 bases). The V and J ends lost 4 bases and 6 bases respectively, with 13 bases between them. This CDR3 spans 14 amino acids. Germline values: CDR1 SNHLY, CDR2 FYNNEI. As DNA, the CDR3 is TGTGCCAGCAGTGTGGGGGGGGCCGGTCAGCCCCAGCATTTT. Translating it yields CASSVGGAGQPQHF. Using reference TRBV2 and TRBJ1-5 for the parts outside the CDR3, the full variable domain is EPEVTQTPSHQVTQMGQEVILRCVPISNHLYFYWYRQILGQKVEFLVSFYNNEISEKSEIFDDQFSVERPDGSNFTLKIRSTKLEDSAMYFCASSVGGAGQPQHFGDGTRLSIL.